This TCR beta chain is drawn from a study of TIL therapy for anti-PD-1-resistant metastatic lung cancer. Whole-study context: Median patient age was around 50, ranging about 38-80 years. Most patients had lung adenocarcinoma; a handful of tumors were EGFR-mutant, two ALK-rearranged; half smoked currently or formerly.

The libraries were made with immunoSEQ v3. The protocol was immunoSEQ multiplex PCR, while the TCRdb copy is restricted to in-frame clones and leaves out a portion. The sample lists about 2,200 clones; 73% were seen once. Regarding time point: pre-treatment sample, taken before nivolumab and TIL therapy. The tumor samples were excised metastases, mostly pleural nodules or supraclavicular lymph nodes. Patients then received nivolumab; progressors got lymphodepletion, TIL and IL-2. Enrollment ran from late 2017 to January 2020. Per germline, CDR1 SGHDT and CDR2 YYEEEE. The CDR3 loop spans 16 amino acids. Trimming shortened V by 2 bases and J by 3 bases, and 14 bases separated the two germline ends.

The rearrangement uses TRBV5-6 and TRBJ2-2; TRBD1 is a possible D gene (5 bases). Sequenced here: tumor tissue, sampled at baseline. This receptor was identified in a person between 25 and 80 years old with non-small cell lung cancer. Some clones in this sample may be carry-over from other donors' samples. This chain's CDR3 is CASSFSGRRDTGELFF. The CDR3 DNA follows: TGTGCCAGCAGCTTTTCAGGGCGTCGGGACACCGGGGAGCTGTTTTTT.